Listed below are T cell receptor beta chains from one sample, sequenced in a study of cytomegalovirus exposure and HLA in healthy donors. Sequenced by immunoSEQ multiplex PCR; TCRdb stores in-frame clones only, minus some. Of more than 90,000 clones listed, around 80% were seen once; the top ten hold roughly 4.4%. The specimen sequenced was PBMCs. All receptors come from a man aged 30-40 years in good health and CMV-seropositive. Each CDR3 is given with its conserved first and last residue. A D gene is named only where the DNA matches it firmly. Clone size is not always given. Where it is, it says once, few, many or a class for expanded clones.

v_gene,len,j_gene,abundance,d_gene,CDR3aa,CDR3nt
TRBV4-2,16,TRBJ1-6,.,.,CASSRDRLAYNSPLHF,TGTGCCAGCAGCCGAGACAGGCTCGCCTATAATTCACCCCTCCACTTT
TRBV27,14,TRBJ1-5,.,.,CASSFSTGGQPQHF,TGTGCCAGCAGTTTCTCGACGGGAGGTCAGCCCCAGCATTTT
TRBV14,15,TRBJ1-2,.,TRBD1,CASSQGLGTVYGYTF,TGTGCCAGCAGCCAAGGTCTAGGGACAGTCTATGGCTACACCTTC
TRBV9,15,TRBJ2-1,.,.,CASSASGISYNEQFF,TGTGCCAGCAGCGCCTCAGGGATCTCCTACAATGAGCAGTTCTTC
TRBV19,13,TRBJ1-2,.,.,CASSTGRAVGYTF,TGTGCCAGTAGTACGGGCAGGGCGGTTGGCTACACCTTC
TRBV4-3,15,TRBJ1-5,many,.,CASSHTRVAGQPQHF,TGCGCCAGCAGCCACACTCGGGTAGCAGGGCAGCCCCAGCATTTT
TRBV6-5,14,TRBJ2-7,few,TRBD1,CASGGTGGLYEQYF,TGTGCCAGCGGAGGGACAGGGGGCCTCTACGAGCAGTACTTC
TRBV7-9,15,TRBJ2-3,.,TRBD2,CASSLVGGGADTQYF,TGTGCCAGCAGCTTAGTCGGCGGGGGGGCAGATACGCAGTATTTT
TRBV6-5,15,TRBJ2-1,few,.,CASSYSRNTYNEQFF,TGTGCCAGCAGTTACTCGCGGAATACCTACAATGAGCAGTTCTTC
TRBV4-1,18,TRBJ1-5,.,TRBD1,CASSPVGTGRLGNQPQHF,TGCGCCAGCAGCCCGGTGGGGACAGGGAGGTTGGGCAATCAGCCCCAGCATTTT
TRBV12-5,16,TRBJ2-4,.,.,CASGLTLEVPKNIQYF,TGTGCTAGTGGTTTGACCCTGGAGGTTCCCAAAAACATTCAGTACTTC
TRBV2,14,TRBJ1-5,.,.,CASSEASGHQPQHF,TGTGCCAGCAGTGAAGCTAGCGGGCATCAGCCCCAGCATTTT
TRBV11-2,13,TRBJ2-5,few,.,CASSLGGAETQYF,TGTGCCAGCAGCTTGGGGGGGGCGGAGACCCAGTACTTC
TRBV9,16,TRBJ2-2,.,TRBD1,CASSSDRALNTGELFF,TGTGCCAGCAGCTCCGACAGGGCCCTGAACACCGGGGAGCTGTTTTTT
TRBV9,17,TRBJ1-4,.,TRBD1,CASSGTGKGGYREKLFF,TGTGCCAGCAGCGGGACAGGGAAGGGAGGGTATCGGGAAAAACTGTTTTTT
TRBV30,14,TRBJ1-3,once,.,CACPGTGSGNTIYF,TGTGCCTGCCCCGGGACTGGAAGTGGAAACACCATATATTTT
TRBV28,15,TRBJ2-3,.,.,CASSQGISSTDTQYF,TGTGCCAGCAGCCAGGGGATTAGTAGCACAGATACGCAGTATTTT
TRBV5-6,15,TRBJ2-7,.,.,CASSLSWQGGYEQYF,TGTGCCAGCAGCTTGAGTTGGCAGGGTGGCTACGAGCAGTACTTC
TRBV7-3,17,TRBJ1-3,.,TRBD1,CASSLKPDRGLGNTIYF,TGTGCCAGCAGCTTAAAGCCGGACAGGGGGCTCGGAAACACCATATATTTT
TRBV18,13,TRBJ1-2,.,.,CASSPTTVSLDTF,TGTGCCAGCTCACCCACGACAGTATCTCTAGACACCTTC
TRBV7-2,13,TRBJ1-2,.,.,CASSPQGNYGYTF,TGTGCCAGCAGCCCACAGGGAAATTATGGCTACACCTTC
TRBV5-1,13,TRBJ2-1,.,TRBD1,CASSGQGNNEQFF,TGCGCCAGCAGTGGACAGGGGAACAATGAGCAGTTCTTC
TRBV28,12,TRBJ1-4,.,.,CASSFREGGGFF,TGTGCCAGCAGTTTTCGGGAGGGGGGCGGATTTTTT
TRBV27,14,TRBJ1-2,few,.,CASSLSRGLYGYTF,TGTGCCAGCAGTTTATCCCGGGGTCTCTATGGCTACACCTTC
TRBV7-9,17,TRBJ2-2,.,.,CSSSPSAGRAGTGELFF,TGTTCCAGCAGCCCTAGTGCCGGACGGGCGGGCACCGGGGAGCTGTTTTTT
TRBV25-1,15,TRBJ2-7,.,TRBD1,CASSVQDRASYEQYF,TGTGCCAGCAGTGTTCAGGACAGGGCCTCCTACGAGCAGTACTTC
TRBV10-2,14,TRBJ1-6,.,.,CASRGLGNNSPLHF,TGCGCCAGCAGGGGGCTTGGCAATAATTCACCCCTCCACTTT
TRBV7-9,18,TRBJ1-6,once,TRBD1,CSSSPTADRGAYNSPLHF,TGTTCCAGCAGCCCCACCGCTGACAGGGGAGCCTATAATTCACCCCTCCACTTT
TRBV11-2,17,TRBJ1-6,.,.,CASSPIGWRVNNSPLHF,TGTGCCAGCAGCCCTATCGGGTGGAGGGTAAATAATTCACCCCTCCACTTT
TRBV30,12,TRBJ1-2,.,.,CAYLKQGRGYTF,TGTGCCTATTTGAAACAGGGACGAGGCTACACCTTC
TRBV2,13,TRBJ1-2,.,.,CASSEHPDYGYTF,TGTGCCAGCAGTGAACATCCGGACTATGGCTACACCTTC
TRBV12-5,12,TRBJ2-7,.,TRBD2,CASGWEGNEQYF,TGTGCTAGTGGTTGGGAGGGCAACGAGCAGTACTTC
TRBV12-5,14,TRBJ2-5,.,TRBD1,CASGSPGGQETQYF,TGTGCTAGTGGCTCCCCAGGGGGCCAAGAGACCCAGTACTTC
TRBV6-5,11,TRBJ2-3,.,.,CASSYYGTQYF,TGTGCCAGCAGTTACTACGGTACGCAGTATTTT
TRBV5-5,15,TRBJ1-6,.,.,CASSLQELGNSPLHF,TGTGCCAGCAGCTTACAGGAGTTGGGTAATTCACCCCTCCACTTT
TRBV7-9,12,TRBJ1-1,.,.,CSSSFSITEAFF,TGTTCCAGCAGCTTTAGCATCACTGAAGCTTTCTTT
TRBV5-1,13,TRBJ2-5,.,.,CASNSGMAETQYF,TGCGCCAGCAACTCGGGAATGGCGGAGACCCAGTACTTC
TRBV5-6,17,TRBJ2-6,.,.,CASSLGSPLSGANVLTF,TGTGCCAGCAGCCTCGGGAGCCCGCTCTCTGGGGCCAACGTCCTGACTTTC
TRBV5-1,15,TRBJ1-1,.,TRBD1,CASSLGSGGNTEAFF,TGCGCCAGCAGCTTGGGGTCAGGGGGAAACACTGAAGCTTTCTTT
TRBV5-1,14,TRBJ1-1,few,.,CASSLAWADQEAFF,TGCGCCAGCAGCTTGGCTTGGGCAGACCAGGAAGCTTTCTTT
TRBV4-3,15,TRBJ2-7,.,TRBD1,CASSWGRTGGSEQYF,TGCGCCAGCAGTTGGGGGAGGACAGGGGGCTCCGAGCAGTACTTC
TRBV4-2,15,TRBJ1-5,.,TRBD1,CASSQATGVNQPQHF,TGTGCCAGCAGCCAAGCGACAGGGGTCAATCAGCCCCAGCATTTT
TRBV19,14,TRBJ2-7,.,.,CASSIKGRAHEQYF,TGTGCCAGTAGTATCAAAGGCAGGGCCCACGAGCAGTACTTC
TRBV5-1,15,TRBJ2-3,.,.,CASSFGTTYTDTQYF,TGCGCCAGCAGCTTTGGTACGACATACACAGATACGCAGTATTTT
TRBV2,14,TRBJ1-1,.,.,CASSRREGGTEAFF,TGTGCCAGCAGTCGCCGGGAAGGTGGCACTGAAGCTTTCTTT
TRBV29-1,14,TRBJ1-1,.,.,CSVQENTENTEAFF,TGCAGCGTTCAAGAGAATACAGAGAACACTGAAGCTTTCTTT
TRBV5-1,13,TRBJ2-1,.,TRBD1,CASRPTGGNEQFF,TGCGCCAGCAGGCCAACAGGGGGCAATGAGCAGTTCTTC
TRBV10-3,15,TRBJ1-4,.,TRBD1,CAISETGQTNEKLFF,TGTGCCATCAGTGAGACGGGACAGACTAATGAAAAACTGTTTTTT
TRBV7-9,17,TRBJ2-3,.,TRBD1,CASSLAGGTGLTDTQYF,TGTGCCAGCAGCTTAGCGGGAGGGACAGGGCTAACAGATACGCAGTATTTT